This is a list of T cell receptor beta chains from one sample in a study of T cell changes during pregnancy in multiple sclerosis. Only in-frame clones appear in the TCRdb table, and some are missing; sequencing was by immunoSEQ multiplex PCR. The sample holds 98,000 or so clones, approximately 94% seen once. The specimen comprised peripheral blood, sampled after pregnancy. The source of these receptors is a female donor with multiple sclerosis, enrolled in a pregnancy study. CDR3s include the opening cysteine and the closing phenylalanine or tryptophan. Fields, in order: clone size, J gene, V gene, D gene, CDR3 DNA, CDR3 protein. The D gene is left open where the match is weak. Only some rows state a clone size, as once, few, many or a class for expanded clones.

>NA|TRBJ2-7|TRBV4-2|NA
TGTGCCAGCAGCCACAAGACAGGAGGCGAGCAGTACTTC
CASSHKTGGEQYF
>NA|TRBJ2-2|TRBV9|NA
TGTGCCAGCAGCGCCAACTGGTACACCGGGGATCTGTTTTTT
CASSANWYTGDLFF
>NA|TRBJ2-7|TRBV5-1|NA
TGCGCCAGCAGCTTGGACAGAGTCTACGAGCAGTACTTC
CASSLDRVYEQYF
>once|TRBJ1-5|TRBV11-2|NA
TGTGCCAGCAGCTTAACGGTCAATCAGCCCCAGCATTTT
CASSLTVNQPQHF
>NA|TRBJ2-7|TRBV11-1|TRBD1
TGTGCCAGCAGCCGACAGGGGGGTACCTACGAGCAGTACTTC
CASSRQGGTYEQYF
>NA|TRBJ2-7|TRBV19|TRBD2
TGTGCCAGTAGTGATGCGGGAGCGAGGGAGCAGTACTTC
CASSDAGAREQYF
>once|TRBJ2-7|TRBV13|TRBD1
TGTGCCAGCAGCGGATCACAGGGGAAAGAGCAGTACTTC
CASSGSQGKEQYF
>NA|TRBJ2-1|TRBV6-6|TRBD2
TGTGCCAGCAGGCCGGGGCTAGCGGGCTACAATGAGCAGTTCTTC
CASRPGLAGYNEQFF
>NA|TRBJ1-2|TRBV7-2|TRBD1
TGTGCCAGCAGCTTAGGGGCGACAGGGGGTGGCTACACCTTC
CASSLGATGGGYTF
>few|TRBJ1-2|TRBV5-1|NA
TGCGCCAGCAGCTTGGGAGGCAGGGAGGATGGCTACACCTTC
CASSLGGREDGYTF
>NA|TRBJ1-5|TRBV7-2|NA
TGTGCCAGCAGCACTCGCGGGGATGGGTGGAATCAGCCCCAGCATTTT
CASSTRGDGWNQPQHF
>NA|TRBJ2-3|TRBV7-2|TRBD2
TGTGCCAGCAGCTCCGGGACTAGCGGGAGAGCAGATACGCAGTATTTT
CASSSGTSGRADTQYF
>NA|TRBJ2-3|TRBV7-9|NA
TGTGCCAGCAGCCCACCCATGGGCCCCCTTCTGACAGATACGCAGTATTTT
CASSPPMGPLLTDTQYF
>NA|TRBJ2-3|TRBV19|NA
TGTGCCAGTAGGGGGACTCTTCGTGGCACAGATACGCAGTATTTT
CASRGTLRGTDTQYF
>NA|TRBJ2-7|TRBV6-1|NA
TGTGCCAGCAATTCAGGGAATTCCTACGAGCAGTACTTC
CASNSGNSYEQYF
>NA|TRBJ2-7|TRBV4-1|NA
TGCGCCAGCAGCCTAAGGACAGTCAACGGGGACGAGCAGTACTTC
CASSLRTVNGDEQYF
>NA|TRBJ2-7|TRBV4-3|NA
TGCGCCAGCAGCCAAGCAGCGGGCTACGAGCAGTACTTC
CASSQAAGYEQYF
>NA|TRBJ2-7|TRBV6-5|NA
TGTGCCAGCAGTTACCGGGTGGGGGGAACCTACGAGCAGTACTTC
CASSYRVGGTYEQYF
>NA|TRBJ2-4|TRBV5-4|TRBD1
TGTGCCAGCAGCTCCTCAGGGGGCGCAGCCAAAAACATTCAGTACTTC
CASSSSGGAAKNIQYF
>NA|TRBJ2-3|TRBV27|NA
TGTGCCAGCAGTTCCCTCGGCGGAGGAGGGGGCACAGATACGCAGTATTTT
CASSSLGGGGGTDTQYF
>few|TRBJ1-1|TRBV7-9|TRBD1
TGTGCCACCAACCCCGGACAGGGCATGAACACTGAAGCTTTCTTT
CATNPGQGMNTEAFF
>once|TRBJ2-7|TRBV29-1|NA
TGCAGCGTTGCCCTAAGGCCCGGTAGAGGCGAGCAGTACTTC
CSVALRPGRGEQYF
>NA|TRBJ2-1|TRBV7-9|NA
TGTGCCAGCAGCTCCCGGGTCGGGGTGTTTGAGCAGTTCTTC
CASSSRVGVFEQFF
>NA|TRBJ2-1|TRBV14|TRBD2
TGTGCCAGCAGCCAAGAATACAGCGGGAGCCACAATGAGCAGTTCTTC
CASSQEYSGSHNEQFF
>NA|TRBJ2-7|TRBV4-1|TRBD1
TGCGCCAGCAGCCTCGGACAGGGGGTCTACGAGCAGTACTTC
CASSLGQGVYEQYF
>NA|TRBJ2-4|TRBV2|NA
TGTGCCAGCACCAGGGTGGACCAAAACATTCAGTACTTC
CASTRVDQNIQYF
>NA|TRBJ2-6|TRBV27|NA
TGTGCCAGCAGTCCTCTTTGGGGGGAGGCCAACGTCCTGACTTTC
CASSPLWGEANVLTF
>NA|TRBJ2-1|TRBV4-1|TRBD2
TGCGCCAGCAGCCCCGGGACTAGCGACATTTACTCCCCATTCTTC
CASSPGTSDIYSPFF
>once|TRBJ2-2|TRBV28|NA
TGTGCCAGCAGTTTAATGAGGGCCACCGGGGAGCTGTTTTTT
CASSLMRATGELFF
>NA|TRBJ2-2|TRBV9|NA
TGTGCCAGCAGCCCCTCAGGGGCCGGGGAGCTGTTTTTT
CASSPSGAGELFF
>NA|TRBJ2-7|TRBV27|TRBD1
TGTGCCAGCGGCCACTTCGACAGGGGGACCTACGAGCAGTACTTC
CASGHFDRGTYEQYF
>NA|TRBJ2-1|TRBV5-8|TRBD2
TGTGCCAGCAGCTTGAGCGGGAGACCCTACAATGAGCAGTTCTTC
CASSLSGRPYNEQFF
>NA|TRBJ2-1|TRBV27|NA
TGTGCCAGCAGTGGTCATAGCTCCTACAATGAGCAGTTCTTC
CASSGHSSYNEQFF
>NA|TRBJ2-1|TRBV7-2|TRBD2
TGTGCCAGCGGCCTTAGCGGGAGGGCAAATGAGCAGTTCTTC
CASGLSGRANEQFF
>NA|TRBJ2-1|TRBV4-3|TRBD2
TGCGCCAGCAGCCAAGGGACTAGCGAGTGGAATGAGCAGTTCTTC
CASSQGTSEWNEQFF
>NA|TRBJ2-7|TRBV5-1|TRBD2
TGCGCCAGCAGCCCGGTGGGAACGGGAGGTCTGGTCGAGCAGTACTTC
CASSPVGTGGLVEQYF
>NA|TRBJ2-2|TRBV5-1|TRBD2
TGCGCCAGCAGCTTTAACCACGGGACTAGCGTCACCGGGGAGCTGTTTTTT
CASSFNHGTSVTGELFF